The sequence of this T cell receptor beta chain was determined in a study of blood T cell repertoires in COVID-19. Profiling relied on immunoSEQ multiplex PCR, and the TCRdb table lists in-frame clones only, not all of them. The top ten hold approximately 0.55% of the sample, which has 150,000 or so clones, around 90% seen once. This CDR3 is 15 amino acids long. V was pared by 3 bases and J by 6 bases, with 5 bases of the junction left unmatched. Germline values: CDR1 KGHSH, CDR2 LQKENI. The sequence was collected from a man aged 45-65 years with acute or convalescent COVID-19. The gene calls are TRBV18 and TRBJ2-7, with 13 bases matching TRBD2. Material: peripheral blood. As DNA, the CDR3 is TGTGCCAGCTCACCGGGGACTAGCGGGAAAGGCGAGCAGTACTTC. Amino acids: CASSPGTSGKGEQYF.